This T cell receptor (beta chain) derives from a study of shared clonotypes between healthy human individuals. Findings of the study overall: Researchers found naive subsets generally carried larger estimated richness than memory subsets. Non-shared clonotypes had lower generation probabilities than those shared by all four donors.

On sorted subsets, replicate PCRs used approximately 190 ng DNA, or tens of thousands of T cell genomes. Data came from immunoSEQ multiplex PCR; TCRdb stores just in-frame clones and leaves some out. The sample lists under 700,000 clones, about 95% seen once, with over 0.1% in the top ten. The CDR3 has 15 amino acids. Germline CDR1 and CDR2: MNHEY and SMNVEV (reference sequence). Trimming removed 5 bases from V and 0 bases from J; junction bases left unmatched: 7. Positively selected for CCR7, the CD45RO-negative cells used as naive CD8 cells excluded terminally differentiated effector memory CD45RA+ cells. Note on this clone: What it binds is not known.

The sequenced material came from naive CD8+ T cells sorted from blood. This TCR derives from a woman in her twenties or thirties in good health. V usage is TRBV27 and J usage is TRBJ2-7, with 7 bases lining up with TRBD1. The CDR3 region has the DNA TGTGCCAGCAGTCCTCTGACAGGGAGCTCCTACGAGCAGTACTTC. It codes for CASSPLTGSSYEQYF.